This T cell receptor (beta chain) was recorded in a study of cytomegalovirus exposure and HLA in healthy donors. Here immunoSEQ multiplex PCR was the method, and the copy in TCRdb shows in-frame clones only, minus some. The top ten hold 3% to 4% of the sample, which has 100,000 or so clones, 86% seen once. V gave up 6 bases and J gave up 3 bases, with 10 bases separating them. CDR1 MNHEY and CDR2 SVGAGI come from the germline V gene. This CDR3 has 13 residues. The rearrangement uses TRBV6-5 and TRBJ2-3, with D possibly being TRBD1 (7 bases). The receptor was isolated from a woman between 18 and 30 years old in good health and CMV-seropositive. Sequencing used PBMCs. The CDR3 protein is CASRPGGTDTQYF. CDR3 coding DNA: TGTGCCAGCAGGCCAGGGGGGACAGATACGCAGTATTTT.